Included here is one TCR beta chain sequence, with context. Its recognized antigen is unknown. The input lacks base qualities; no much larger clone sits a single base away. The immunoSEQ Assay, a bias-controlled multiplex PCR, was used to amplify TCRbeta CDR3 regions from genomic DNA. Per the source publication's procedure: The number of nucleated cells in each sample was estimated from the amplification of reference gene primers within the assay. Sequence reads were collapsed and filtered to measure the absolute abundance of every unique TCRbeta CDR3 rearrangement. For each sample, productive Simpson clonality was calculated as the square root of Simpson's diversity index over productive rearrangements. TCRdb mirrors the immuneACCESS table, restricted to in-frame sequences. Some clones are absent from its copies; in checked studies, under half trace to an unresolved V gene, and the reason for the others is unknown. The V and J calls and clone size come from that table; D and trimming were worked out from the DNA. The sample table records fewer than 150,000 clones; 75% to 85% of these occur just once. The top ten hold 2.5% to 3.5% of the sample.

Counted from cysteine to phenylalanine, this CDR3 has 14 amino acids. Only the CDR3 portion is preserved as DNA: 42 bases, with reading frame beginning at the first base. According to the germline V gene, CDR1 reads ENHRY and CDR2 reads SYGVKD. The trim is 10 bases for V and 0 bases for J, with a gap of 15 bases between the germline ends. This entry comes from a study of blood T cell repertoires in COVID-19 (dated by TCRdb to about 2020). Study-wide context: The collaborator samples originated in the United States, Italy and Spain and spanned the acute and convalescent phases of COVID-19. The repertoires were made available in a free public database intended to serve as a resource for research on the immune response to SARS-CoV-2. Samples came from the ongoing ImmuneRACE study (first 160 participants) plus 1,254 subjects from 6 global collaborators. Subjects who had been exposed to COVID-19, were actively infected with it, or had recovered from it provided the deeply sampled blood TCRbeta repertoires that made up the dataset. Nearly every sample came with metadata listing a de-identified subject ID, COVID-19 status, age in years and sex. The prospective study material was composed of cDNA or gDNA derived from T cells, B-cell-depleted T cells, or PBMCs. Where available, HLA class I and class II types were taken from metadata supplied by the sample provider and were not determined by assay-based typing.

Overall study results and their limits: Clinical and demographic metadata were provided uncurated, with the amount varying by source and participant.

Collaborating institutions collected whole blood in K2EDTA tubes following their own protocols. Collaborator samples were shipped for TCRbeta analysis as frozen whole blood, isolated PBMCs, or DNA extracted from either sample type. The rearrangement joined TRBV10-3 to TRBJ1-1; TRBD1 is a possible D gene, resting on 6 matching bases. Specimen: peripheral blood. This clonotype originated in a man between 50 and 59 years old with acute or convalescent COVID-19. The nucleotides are TGTGCCACCAGCCTCCAGGGGATGAACACTGAAGCTTTCTTT. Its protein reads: CATSLQGMNTEAFF.